Given below is one T cell receptor (beta chain) in context. Antigen specificity is unknown. Some clones are missing from TCRdb's copy, which holds only in-frame ones; the method was immunoSEQ multiplex PCR. In the table there are roughly 220,000 clones, around nine tenths of which are singletons. These data originate in a study of cytomegalovirus exposure and HLA in healthy donors. Study-wide results and caveats: Published work reported that the classifier diagnosed cytomegalovirus status with high specificity and sensitivity.

Per the germline V gene, CDR1 is SGHRS and CDR2 is YFSETQ. This CDR3 has 15 amino acids. The ends lost 6 bases at V and 5 bases at J; junction bases unmatched: 11. The chain couples TRBV5-1 to TRBJ2-3; 8 bases are a match to TRBD2. This TCR was sampled from a woman aged 18 to 35 in good health and CMV-seronegative. Sequencing was carried out using PBMCs. CDR3 protein: CASTPGGRARDTQYF. Written as DNA, the CDR3 is TGCGCCAGCACCCCGGGAGGGAGGGCCAGAGATACGCAGTATTTT.